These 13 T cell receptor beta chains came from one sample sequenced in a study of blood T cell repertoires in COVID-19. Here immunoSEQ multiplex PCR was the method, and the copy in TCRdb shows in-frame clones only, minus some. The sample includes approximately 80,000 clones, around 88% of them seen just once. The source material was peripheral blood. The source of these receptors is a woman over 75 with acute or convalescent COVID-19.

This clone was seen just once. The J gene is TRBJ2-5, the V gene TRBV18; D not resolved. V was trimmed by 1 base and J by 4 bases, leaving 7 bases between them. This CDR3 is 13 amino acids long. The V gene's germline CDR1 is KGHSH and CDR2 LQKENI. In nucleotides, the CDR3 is TGTGCCAGCTCACCACGAGGTACAGAGACCCAGTACTTC. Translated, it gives CASSPRGTETQYF.

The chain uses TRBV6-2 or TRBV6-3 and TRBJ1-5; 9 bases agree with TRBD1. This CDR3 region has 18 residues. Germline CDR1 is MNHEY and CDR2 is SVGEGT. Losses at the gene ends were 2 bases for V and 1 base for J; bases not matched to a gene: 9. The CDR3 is CASSYATWGQGSNQPQHF. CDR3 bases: TGTGCCAGCAGTTACGCGACCTGGGGACAGGGAAGCAATCAGCCCCAGCATTTT.

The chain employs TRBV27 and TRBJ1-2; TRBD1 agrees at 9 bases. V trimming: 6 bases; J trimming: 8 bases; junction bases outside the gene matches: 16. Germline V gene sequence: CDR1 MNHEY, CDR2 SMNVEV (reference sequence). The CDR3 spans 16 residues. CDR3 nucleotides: TGTGCCAGCAGCCGAACGACGGGACAGGGATCGGGCGGCTACACCTTC. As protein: CASSRTTGQGSGGYTF.

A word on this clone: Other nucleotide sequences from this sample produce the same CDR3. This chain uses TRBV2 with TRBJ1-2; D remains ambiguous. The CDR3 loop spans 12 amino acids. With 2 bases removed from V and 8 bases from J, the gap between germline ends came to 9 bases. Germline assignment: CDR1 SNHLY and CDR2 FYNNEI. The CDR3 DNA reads TGTGCCAGCAGTGAACGAGGGTCCGGCTACACCTTC. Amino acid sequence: CASSERGSGYTF. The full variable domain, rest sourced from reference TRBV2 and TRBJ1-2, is EPEVTQTPSHQVTQMGQEVILRCVPISNHLYFYWYRQILGQKVEFLVSFYNNEISEKSEIFDDQFSVERPDGSNFTLKIRSTKLEDSAMYFCASSERGSGYTFGSGTRLTVV.

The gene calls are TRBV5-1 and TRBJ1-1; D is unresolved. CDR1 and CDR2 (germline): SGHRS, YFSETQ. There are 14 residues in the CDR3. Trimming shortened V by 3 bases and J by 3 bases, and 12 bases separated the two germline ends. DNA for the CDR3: TGCGCCAGCAGCTCTTCCGGGTACGACACTGAAGCTTTCTTT. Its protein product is CASSSSGYDTEAFF. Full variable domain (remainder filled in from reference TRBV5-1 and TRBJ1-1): KAGVTQTPRYLIKTRGQQVTLSCSPISGHRSVSWYQQTPGQGLQFLFEYFSETQRNKGNFPGRFSGRQFSNSRSEMNVSTLELGDSALYLCASSSSGYDTEAFFGQGTRLTVV.

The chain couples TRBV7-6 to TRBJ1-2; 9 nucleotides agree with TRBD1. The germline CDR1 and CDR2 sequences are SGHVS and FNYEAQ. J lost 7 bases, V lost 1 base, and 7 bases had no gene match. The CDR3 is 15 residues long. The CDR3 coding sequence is TGTGCCAGCAGCTTAGATCCGGGACAGGGAGGTGGCTACACCTTC. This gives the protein CASSLDPGQGGGYTF.

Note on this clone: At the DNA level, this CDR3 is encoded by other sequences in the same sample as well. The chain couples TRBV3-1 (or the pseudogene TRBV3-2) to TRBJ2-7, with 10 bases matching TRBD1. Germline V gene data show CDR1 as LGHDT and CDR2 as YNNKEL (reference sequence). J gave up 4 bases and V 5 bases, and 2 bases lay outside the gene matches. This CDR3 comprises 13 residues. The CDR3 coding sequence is TGTGCCAGCAGCAGGACAGGGGGTTACGAGCAGTACTTC. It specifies CASSRTGGYEQYF.

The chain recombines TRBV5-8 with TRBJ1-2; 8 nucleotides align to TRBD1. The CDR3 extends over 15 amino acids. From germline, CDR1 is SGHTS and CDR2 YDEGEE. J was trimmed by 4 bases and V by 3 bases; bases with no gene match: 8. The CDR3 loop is CASSYGQGWAYGYTF. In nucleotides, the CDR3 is TGTGCCAGCAGCTATGGACAGGGTTGGGCCTATGGCTACACCTTC. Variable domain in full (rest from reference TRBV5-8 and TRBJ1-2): EAGVTQSPTHLIKTRGQQATLRCSPISGHTSVYWYQQALGLGLQFLLWYDEGEERNRGNFPPRFSGRQFPNYSSELNVNALELEDSALYLCASSYGQGWAYGYTFGSGTRLTVV.

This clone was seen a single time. The DNA of the CDR3 is TGCAGCGTTGAACCGGCAGGGGTTAACAATGAGCAGTTCTTC. This sequence encodes CSVEPAGVNNEQFF. The genes are TRBV29-1 and TRBJ2-1, with D maybe TRBD1 (6 bases). Germline values: CDR1 SQVTM, CDR2 ANQGSEA. V lost 2 bases, J lost 5 bases, and 13 bases lay in between. The CDR3 spans 14 residues.

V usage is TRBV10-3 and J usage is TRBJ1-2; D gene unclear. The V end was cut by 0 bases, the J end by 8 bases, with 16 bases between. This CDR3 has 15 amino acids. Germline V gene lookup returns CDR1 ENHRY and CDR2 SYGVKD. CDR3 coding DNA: TGTGCCATCAGTGAGTCGACGGGGTTAGTGAGGGGCTACACCTTC. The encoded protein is CAISESTGLVRGYTF.

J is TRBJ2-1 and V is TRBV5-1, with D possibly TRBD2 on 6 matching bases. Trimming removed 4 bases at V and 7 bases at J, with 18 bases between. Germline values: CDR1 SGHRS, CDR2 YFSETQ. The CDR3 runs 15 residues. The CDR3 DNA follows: TGCGCCAGCAGCATACTAGCCGCTGGGGGAAATGAGCAGTTCTTC. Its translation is CASSILAAGGNEQFF.

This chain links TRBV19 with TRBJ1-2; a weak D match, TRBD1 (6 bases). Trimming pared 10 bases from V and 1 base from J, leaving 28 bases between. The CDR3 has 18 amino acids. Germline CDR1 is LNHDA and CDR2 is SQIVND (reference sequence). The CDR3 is CATTTTPGGQGGNYGYTF. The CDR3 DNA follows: TGTGCCACCACAACCACCCCCGGGGGGCAGGGCGGTAACTATGGCTACACCTTC.

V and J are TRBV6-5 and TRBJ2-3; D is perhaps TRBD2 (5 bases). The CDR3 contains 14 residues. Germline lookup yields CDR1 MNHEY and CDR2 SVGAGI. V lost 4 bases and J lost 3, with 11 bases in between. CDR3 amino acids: CASSSSGRTDTQYF. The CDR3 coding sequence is TGTGCCAGCAGTTCCAGCGGTAGGACAGATACGCAGTATTTT.